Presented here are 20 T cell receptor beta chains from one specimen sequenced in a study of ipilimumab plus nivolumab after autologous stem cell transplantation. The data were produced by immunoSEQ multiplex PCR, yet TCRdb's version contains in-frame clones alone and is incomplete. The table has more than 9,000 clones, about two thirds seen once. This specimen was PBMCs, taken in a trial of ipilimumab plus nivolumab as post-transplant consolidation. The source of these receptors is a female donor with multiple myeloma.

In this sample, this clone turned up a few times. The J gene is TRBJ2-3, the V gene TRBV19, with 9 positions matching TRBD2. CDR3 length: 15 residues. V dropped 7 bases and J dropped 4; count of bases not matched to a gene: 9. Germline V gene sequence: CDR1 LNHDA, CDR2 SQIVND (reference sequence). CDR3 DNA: TGTGCCAGTACCCTTAGCGGGAGAAAAGCAGATACGCAGTATTTT. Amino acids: CASTLSGRKADTQYF.

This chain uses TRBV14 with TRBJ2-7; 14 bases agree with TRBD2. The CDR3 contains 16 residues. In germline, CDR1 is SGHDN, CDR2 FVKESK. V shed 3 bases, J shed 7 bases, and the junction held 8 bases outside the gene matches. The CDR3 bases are TGTGCCAGCAGCCACGGACTAGCGGGAGGAGTCTGGGAGCAGTACTTC. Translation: CASSHGLAGGVWEQYF.

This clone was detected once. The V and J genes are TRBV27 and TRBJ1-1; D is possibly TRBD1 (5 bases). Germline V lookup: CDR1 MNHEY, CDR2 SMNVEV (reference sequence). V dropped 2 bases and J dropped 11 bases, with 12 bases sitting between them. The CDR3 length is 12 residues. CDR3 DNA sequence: TGTGCCAGCAGTTTACCAGGGATGCGGGCTTTCTTT. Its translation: CASSLPGMRAFF.

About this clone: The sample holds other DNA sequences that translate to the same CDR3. The CDR3 DNA is TGTGCCAGCAGCCTGTCGAACAGGGGGCAAGGAGAAAAACTGTTTTTT. This sequence encodes CASSLSNRGQGEKLFF. The chain couples TRBV5-6 to TRBJ1-4, with 9 nucleotides matching TRBD1. J gave up 8 bases and V 4 bases, and 12 bases lay outside the gene matches. CDR1 and CDR2 (germline): SGHDT, YYEEEE. The CDR3 spans 16 residues.

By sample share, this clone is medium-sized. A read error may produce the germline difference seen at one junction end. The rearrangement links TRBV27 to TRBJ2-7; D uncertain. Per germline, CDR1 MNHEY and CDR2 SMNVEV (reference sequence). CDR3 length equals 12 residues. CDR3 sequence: CASSFPSSEQYF. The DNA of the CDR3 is TGTGCCAGCAGTTTCCCTTCCTCCGAGCAGTACTTC.

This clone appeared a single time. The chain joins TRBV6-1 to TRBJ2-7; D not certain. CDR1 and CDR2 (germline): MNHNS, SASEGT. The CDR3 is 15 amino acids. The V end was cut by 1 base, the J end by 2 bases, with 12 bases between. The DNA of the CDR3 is TGTGCCAGCAGTGAAGGCTCTGGATTCCCCTACGAGCAGTACTTC. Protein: CASSEGSGFPYEQYF.

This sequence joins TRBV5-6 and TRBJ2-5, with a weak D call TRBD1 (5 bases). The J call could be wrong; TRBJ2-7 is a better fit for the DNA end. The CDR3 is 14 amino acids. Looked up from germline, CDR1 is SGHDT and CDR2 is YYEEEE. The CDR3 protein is CASSGQGTSYEQYF. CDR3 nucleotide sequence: TGTGCCAGCAGCGGTCAGGGAACCTCCTACGAGCAGTACTTC.

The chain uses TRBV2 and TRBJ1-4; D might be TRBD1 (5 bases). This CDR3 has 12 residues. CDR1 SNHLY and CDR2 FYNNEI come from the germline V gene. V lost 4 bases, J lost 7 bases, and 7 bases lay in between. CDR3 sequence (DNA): TGTGCCAGCAGTGGCAGGGCTGAAAAACTGTTTTTT. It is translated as CASSGRAEKLFF.

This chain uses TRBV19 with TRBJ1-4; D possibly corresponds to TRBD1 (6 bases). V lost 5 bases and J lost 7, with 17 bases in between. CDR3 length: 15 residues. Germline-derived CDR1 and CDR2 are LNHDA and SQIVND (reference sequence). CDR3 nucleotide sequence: TGTGCCAGTAGTGAAACTGCAGGGGAGGCTGAAAAACTGTTTTTT. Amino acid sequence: CASSETAGEAEKLFF. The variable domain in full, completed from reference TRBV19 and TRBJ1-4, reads DGGITQSPKYLFRKEGQNVTLSCEQNLNHDAMYWYRQDPGQGLRLIYYSQIVNDFQKGDIAEGYSVSREKKESFPLTVTSAQKNPTAFYLCASSETAGEAEKLFFGSGTQLSVL.

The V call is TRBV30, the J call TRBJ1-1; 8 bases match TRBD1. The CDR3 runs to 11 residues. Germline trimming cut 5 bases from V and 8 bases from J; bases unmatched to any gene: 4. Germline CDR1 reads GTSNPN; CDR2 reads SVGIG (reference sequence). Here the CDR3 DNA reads TGTGCCTGGGCGGGACAGGTAGAAGCTTTCTTT. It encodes CAWAGQVEAFF.

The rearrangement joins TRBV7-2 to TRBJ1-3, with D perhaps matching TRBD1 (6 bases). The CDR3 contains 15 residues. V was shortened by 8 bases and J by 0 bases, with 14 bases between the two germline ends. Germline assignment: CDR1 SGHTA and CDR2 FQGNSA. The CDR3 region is CASEQGIDSGNTIYF. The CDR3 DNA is TGTGCCAGCGAACAGGGTATCGACTCTGGAAACACCATATATTTT.

CDR3 sequence (DNA): TGTGCCAGTTTTCAGGGGGTTCGAGATGGCTACACCTTC. Translation: CASFQGVRDGYTF. The gene calls are TRBV19 and TRBJ1-2; 7 bases agree with TRBD1. CDR1 and CDR2 from the germline V gene are LNHDA and SQIVND (reference sequence). The CDR3 consists of 13 residues. Germline trimming cut 8 bases from V and 6 bases from J; bases unmatched to any gene: 9.

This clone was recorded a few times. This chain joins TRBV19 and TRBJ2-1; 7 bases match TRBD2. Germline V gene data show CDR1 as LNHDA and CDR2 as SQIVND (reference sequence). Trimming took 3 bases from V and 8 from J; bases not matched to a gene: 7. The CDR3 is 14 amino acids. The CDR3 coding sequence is TGTGCCAGTAGTATGGCGGGAGTGTTAGATGAGCAGTTCTTC. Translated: CASSMAGVLDEQFF.

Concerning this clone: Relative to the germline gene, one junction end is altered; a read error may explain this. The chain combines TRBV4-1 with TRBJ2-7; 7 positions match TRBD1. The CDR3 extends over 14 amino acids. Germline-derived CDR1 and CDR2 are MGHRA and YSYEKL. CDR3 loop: CASSQAGGRDSLYF. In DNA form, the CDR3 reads TGTGCCAGCAGCCAAGCCGGAGGCCGGGACAGCCTTTACTTC.

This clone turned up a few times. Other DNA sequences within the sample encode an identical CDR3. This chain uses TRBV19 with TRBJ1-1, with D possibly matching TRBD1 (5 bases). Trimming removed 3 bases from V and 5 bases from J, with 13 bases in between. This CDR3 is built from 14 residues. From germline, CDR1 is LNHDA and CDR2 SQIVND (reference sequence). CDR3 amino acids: CASSIGRDPTEAFF. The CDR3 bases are TGTGCCAGTAGTATTGGCAGGGATCCTACTGAAGCTTTCTTT.

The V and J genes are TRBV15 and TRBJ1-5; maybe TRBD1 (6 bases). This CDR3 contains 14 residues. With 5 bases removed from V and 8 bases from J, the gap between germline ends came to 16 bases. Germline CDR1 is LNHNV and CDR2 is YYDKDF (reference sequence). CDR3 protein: CATSRTAGQEPQHF. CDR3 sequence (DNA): TGTGCCACCAGCCGGACAGCGGGGCAGGAGCCCCAGCATTTT. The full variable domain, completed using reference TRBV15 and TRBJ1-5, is DAMVIQNPRYQVTQFGKPVTLSCSQTLNHNVMYWYQQKSSQAPKLLFHYYDKDFNNEADTPDNFQSRRPNTSFCFLDIRSPGLGDTAMYLCATSRTAGQEPQHFGDGTRLSIL.

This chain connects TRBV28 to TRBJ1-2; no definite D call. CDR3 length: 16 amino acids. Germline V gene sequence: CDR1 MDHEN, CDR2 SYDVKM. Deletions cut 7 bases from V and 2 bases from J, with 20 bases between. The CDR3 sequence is CASTRPGFSPNYGYTF. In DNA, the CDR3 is TGTGCCAGCACTCGGCCGGGATTCAGTCCCAACTATGGCTACACCTTC.

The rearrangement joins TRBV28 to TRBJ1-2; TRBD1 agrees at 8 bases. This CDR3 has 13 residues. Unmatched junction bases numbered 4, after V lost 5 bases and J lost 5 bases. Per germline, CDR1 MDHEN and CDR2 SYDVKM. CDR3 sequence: CASSRQGKYGYTF. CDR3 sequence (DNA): TGTGCCAGCAGTAGACAGGGGAAGTATGGCTACACCTTC.

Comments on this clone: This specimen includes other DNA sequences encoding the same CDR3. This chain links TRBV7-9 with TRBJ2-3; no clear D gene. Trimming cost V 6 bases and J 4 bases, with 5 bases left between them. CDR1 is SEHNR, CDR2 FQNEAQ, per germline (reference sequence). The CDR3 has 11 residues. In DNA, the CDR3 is TGTGCCAGCAGTTCTTCAGATACGCAGTATTTT. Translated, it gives CASSSSDTQYF.

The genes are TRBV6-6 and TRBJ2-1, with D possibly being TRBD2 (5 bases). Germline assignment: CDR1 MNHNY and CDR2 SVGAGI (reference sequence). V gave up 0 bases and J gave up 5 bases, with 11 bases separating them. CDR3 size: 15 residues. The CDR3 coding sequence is TGTGCCAGCAGTTACTCGGTGGGAGCGGACAATGAGCAGTTCTTC. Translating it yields CASSYSVGADNEQFF.